These T cell receptor beta chains were read from a single sample in a study of cytomegalovirus exposure and HLA in healthy donors. Sequenced by immunoSEQ multiplex PCR; TCRdb stores in-frame clones only, minus some. Here the sample spans over 150,000 clones, more than 70% being singletons. The sequenced sample consisted of PBMCs. All receptors come from a man aged 25-40 years in good health and CMV-seropositive. Each CDR3 is given with its conserved first and last residue. The D gene is left open where the match is weak. Only some rows state a clone size, as once, few, many or a class for expanded clones.

D gene | clone size | J gene | V gene | CDR3 protein | CDR3 DNA
NA | NA | TRBJ2-7 | TRBV1 | CTSSQGRDFLYEQYF | TGCACCAGCAGCCAGGGCCGGGACTTCCTCTACGAGCAGTACTTC
NA | NA | TRBJ2-7 | TRBV6-1 | CASIVGDYEQYF | TGTGCCAGCATAGTGGGAGACTACGAGCAGTACTTC
NA | NA | TRBJ1-3 | TRBV19 | CASFSGNTIYF | TGTGCCAGCTTCTCTGGAAACACCATATATTTT
TRBD1 | NA | TRBJ2-4 | TRBV28 | CASTPLWDSNAKNIQYF | TGTGCCAGCACCCCGTTGTGGGACAGCAATGCCAAAAACATTCAGTACTTC
NA | NA | TRBJ2-7 | TRBV30 | CAWRLEGAGHEQYF | TGTGCCTGGAGGTTGGAGGGGGCAGGCCACGAGCAGTACTTC
NA | NA | TRBJ2-3 | TRBV7-2 | CASSLGGHPTDTQYF | TGTGCCAGCAGCTTAGGAGGGCACCCCACAGATACGCAGTATTTT
TRBD1 | NA | TRBJ2-5 | TRBV5-1 | CASSGQGARETQYF | TGCGCCAGCAGTGGACAGGGGGCGCGGGAGACCCAGTACTTC
NA | once | TRBJ2-7 | TRBV7-9 | CASSRAGGSGDRYEQYF | TGTGCCAGCAGCCGGGCCGGGGGCAGCGGGGACCGCTACGAGCAGTACTTC
NA | NA | TRBJ1-4 | TRBV30 | CAWTDRRLATNEKLFF | TGTGCCTGGACGGATCGGAGGCTTGCAACTAATGAAAAACTGTTTTTT
NA | NA | TRBJ2-7 | TRBV28 | CASSFFFINEQYF | TGTGCCAGCAGTTTTTTCTTCATCAACGAGCAGTACTTC
NA | NA | TRBJ2-7 | TRBV28 | CASSSMGGRTYEQYF | TGTGCCAGCAGTTCAATGGGGGGACGGACCTACGAGCAGTACTTC
TRBD1 | once | TRBJ1-4 | TRBV5-1 | CASSATGRSEKLFF | TGCGCCAGCAGCGCGACAGGGCGTTCTGAAAAACTGTTTTTT
TRBD1 | NA | TRBJ1-2 | TRBV2 | CASSPDRDGYTF | TGTGCCAGCAGCCCTGACAGGGACGGCTACACCTTC
NA | NA | TRBJ2-7 | TRBV2 | CASNRAYEQYF | TGTGCCAGCAACAGAGCCTACGAGCAGTACTTC
NA | NA | TRBJ2-2 | TRBV2 | CASLLGAWTGELFF | TGTGCCAGCCTCCTGGGGGCATGGACCGGGGAGCTGTTTTTT
NA | NA | TRBJ2-1 | TRBV11-1 | CASGSVGGADEQFF | TGTGCCAGCGGTTCAGTTGGGGGGGCGGATGAGCAGTTCTTC
TRBD2 | NA | TRBJ2-2 | TRBV9 | CASRGTSGGIAGELFF | TGTGCCAGCCGGGGGACTAGCGGGGGGATTGCCGGGGAGCTGTTTTTT
TRBD2 | NA | TRBJ2-1 | TRBV7-3 | CASSSQTSGSFNEQFF | TGTGCCAGCAGCTCCCAGACTAGCGGGAGTTTTAATGAGCAGTTCTTC
TRBD1 | NA | TRBJ2-7 | TRBV7-9 | CASSPGQQGAYEQHF | TGTGCCAGCAGCCCGGGCCAGCAGGGGGCCTACGAGCAGCACTTC
NA | NA | TRBJ2-1 | TRBV9 | CASSVRVSSYNEQFF | TGTGCCAGCAGCGTTCGGGTCAGCTCCTACAATGAGCAGTTCTTC
NA | once | TRBJ1-1 | TRBV6-1 | CASYAWGGTEAFF | TGTGCCAGCTACGCCTGGGGAGGCACTGAAGCTTTCTTT
NA | NA | TRBJ2-7 | TRBV19 | CASSIAAGLNSYEQYF | TGTGCCAGTAGTATAGCGGCAGGGTTAAACTCCTACGAGCAGTACTTC
TRBD2 | NA | TRBJ2-7 | TRBV29-1 | CSAGLARSGTEQYF | TGCAGCGCCGGACTAGCTCGATCGGGGACCGAGCAGTACTTC